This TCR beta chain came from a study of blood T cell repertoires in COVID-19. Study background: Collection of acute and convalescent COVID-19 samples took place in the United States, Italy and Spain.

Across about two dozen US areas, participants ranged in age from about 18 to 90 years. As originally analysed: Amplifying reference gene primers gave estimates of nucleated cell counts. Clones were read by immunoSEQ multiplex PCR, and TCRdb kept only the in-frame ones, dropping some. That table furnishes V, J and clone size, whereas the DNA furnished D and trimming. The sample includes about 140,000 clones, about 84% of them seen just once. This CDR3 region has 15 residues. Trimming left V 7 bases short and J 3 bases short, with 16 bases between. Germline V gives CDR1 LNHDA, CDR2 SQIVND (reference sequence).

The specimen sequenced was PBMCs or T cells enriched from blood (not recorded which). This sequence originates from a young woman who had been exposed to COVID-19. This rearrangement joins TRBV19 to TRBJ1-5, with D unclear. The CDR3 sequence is CASTLMLQINQPQHF. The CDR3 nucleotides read TGTGCCAGTACCCTTATGTTACAGATCAATCAGCCCCAGCATTTT.